This T cell receptor (beta chain) comes out of a study of T cells after posttransplantation cyclophosphamide. Busulfan-fludarabine conditioning, marrow transplant, and cyclophosphamide on days +3 and +4 were administered. General study results and limits: After PTCy, TRB diversity resembled that of CNI/methotrexate controls. Later blood repertoires were often dominated by clones from the donor CD8+ memory compartment. Skin or GI-infiltrating T cells shared few TRB sequences with blood.

With regard to this clone: Its target is unknown.

Clones were sequenced by immunoSEQ multiplex PCR, and TCRdb holds only the in-frame ones, with some missing. Of more than 9,000 clones listed, roughly 86% are singletons. Germline CDR1 is MNHEY and CDR2 is SVGAGI. V shed 0 bases and J 3 bases; nucleotides not matched to a gene: 0. This CDR3 is 15 amino acids long. The starting material was CD4+ T cells sorted from PBMCs, obtained after allogeneic stem cell transplant with posttransplant cyclophosphamide. The receptor's source is a male patient younger than 45 who received an allogeneic stem cell transplant from a related donor, was CMV-positive, and had acute GVHD only. Some T cells could come from the graft donor. This sequence joins TRBV6-5 and TRBJ2-3, with 10 bases matching TRBD2. The CDR3 DNA is TGTGCCAGCAGTTACTCGGGACTAGCGACAGATACGCAGTATTTT. Translation: CASSYSGLATDTQYF.